These 21 T cell receptor beta chains were sequenced from one sample in a study of cytomegalovirus exposure and HLA in healthy donors. PCR primers comprised 60 Vbeta and 13 Jbeta primers. Measured with immunoSEQ multiplex PCR; TCRdb has only the in-frame clones, and not every one. The top ten hold over 3% of the sample, which has some 140,000 clones, about 70% seen once. Sample: PBMCs. These receptor sequences come from a man in his forties in good health and CMV-seronegative.

The rearrangement uses TRBV7-9 and TRBJ1-4; tentatively, D is TRBD1 (6 bases). Germline-derived CDR1 and CDR2 are SEHNR and FQNEAQ (reference sequence). With 5 bases removed from V and 4 bases from J, the gap between germline ends came to 11 bases. The CDR3 totals 14 residues. CDR3 region: CASSKRTVNEKLFF. CDR3 nucleotides: TGTGCCAGCAGCAAGAGGACAGTTAATGAAAAACTGTTTTTT.

The chain joins TRBV11-3 to TRBJ2-5, with D possibly matching TRBD1 (6 bases). The V and J ends lost 2 bases and 3 bases respectively, with 7 bases between them. The V gene's germline CDR1 is SGHNT and CDR2 YENEEA. CDR3 length: 13 residues. The CDR3 nucleotides are TGTGCCAGCAGCTTAAACAGGGAAGAGACCCAGTACTTC. This translates into CASSLNREETQYF.

This clone showed up just once. The chain is built from TRBV7-9 and TRBJ1-5; 12 bases fit TRBD1. With 3 bases clipped from V and 6 bases from J, the junction kept 3 bases outside the gene matches. The CDR3 has 15 residues. CDR1 is SEHNR, CDR2 FQNEAQ, per germline (reference sequence). The CDR3 nucleotides read TGTGCCAGCAGCTTGGGACAGGGGGCGGTTCAGCCCCAGCATTTT. Translated, it gives CASSLGQGAVQPQHF.

The gene calls are TRBV19 and TRBJ1-2; D call uncertain. With 0 bases removed from V and 1 base from J, the gap between germline ends came to 9 bases. The germline CDR1 and CDR2 sequences are LNHDA and SQIVND (reference sequence). The CDR3 sequence is 15 residues long. In DNA form, the CDR3 reads TGTGCCAGTAGTATAGATGGCTCGGGTAACTATGGCTACACCTTC. Its translation is CASSIDGSGNYGYTF.

This sequence joins TRBV9 and TRBJ1-1; 7 positions agree with TRBD1. CDR1 is SGDLS and CDR2 is YYNGEE in the germline V gene. J lost 4 bases, V lost 3 bases, and 9 bases had no gene match. The CDR3 loop spans 15 amino acids. CDR3 nucleotides: TGTGCCAGCAGCGCGAGACAGGGCTTGAGCACTGAAGCTTTCTTT. It codes for CASSARQGLSTEAFF.

This clone rates as medium-sized. This CDR3 reads CASSPGTLNTQYF. CDR3 in DNA: TGCGCCAGCAGCCCGGGGACACTGAATACGCAGTATTTT. The chain carries TRBV4-1 and TRBJ2-3, with D possibly matching TRBD1 (6 bases). There are 13 residues in the CDR3. The V and J ends lost 4 bases and 7 bases respectively, with 12 bases between them. Germline loops: CDR1 MGHRA, CDR2 YSYEKL.

The chain is built from TRBV7-2 and TRBJ1-5; no clear D. This CDR3 region has 17 residues. Germline lookup yields CDR1 SGHTA and CDR2 FQGNSA. Trimming left V 5 bases short and J 0 bases short, with 17 bases between. CDR3 amino acids: CASSPGLPGDSNQPQHF. In DNA form, the CDR3 reads TGTGCCAGCAGCCCCGGACTGCCCGGGGATAGCAATCAGCCCCAGCATTTT.

CDR3 region: CASSAGTGLMNTEAFF. Here the CDR3 DNA reads TGTGCCAGCAGTGCGGGGACAGGACTCATGAACACTGAAGCTTTCTTT. The chain has TRBV25-1 and TRBJ1-1, with 8 bases fitting TRBD1. V was clipped by 4 bases and J by 0 bases; unmatched bases: 7. Per germline, CDR1 MGHDK and CDR2 SYGVNS. This CDR3 contains 16 residues.

The genes are TRBV7-8 and TRBJ1-2; TRBD1 matches 7 bases. Germline lookup yields CDR1 SGHVS and CDR2 FQNEAQ. The CDR3 has 13 amino acids. Germline trimming cut 5 bases from V and 3 bases from J; bases unmatched to any gene: 3. This CDR3 reads CASSPGTDYGYTF. In DNA, the CDR3 is TGTGCCAGCAGCCCTGGGACAGACTATGGCTACACCTTC.

CDR3 protein: CASGQGQFGYTF. CDR3 bases: TGTGCTAGTGGCCAAGGACAGTTTGGCTACACCTTC. The chain employs TRBV12-5 and TRBJ1-2; a possible D gene is TRBD1 (6 bases). The CDR3 is made up of 12 amino acids. Per germline, CDR1 LGHNT and CDR2 FRNRAP. V was pared by 6 bases and J by 7 bases, with 12 bases between.

V and J are TRBV6-1 and TRBJ1-2; D call uncertain. Germline values: CDR1 MNHNS, CDR2 SASEGT. V gave up 1 base and J gave up 6 bases, with 21 bases separating them. CDR3 length: 17 residues. The CDR3 sequence: CASSEERRIPGSDGYTF. In DNA form, the CDR3 reads TGTGCCAGCAGTGAAGAACGGCGTATCCCGGGATCGGATGGCTACACCTTC.

The rearrangement joins TRBV29-1 to TRBJ2-5, with 8 bases aligning to TRBD1. Gene TRBJ2-7 matches the end of the DNA better, so the J call may be wrong. Germline assignment: CDR1 SQVTM and CDR2 ANQGSEA. The length of the CDR3 is 13 residues. The CDR3 sequence is CSVELGQGYEQYF. The CDR3 bases are TGCAGCGTTGAACTAGGACAGGGCTACGAGCAGTACTTC.

V gene TRBV2 combines with J gene TRBJ1-4, with D perhaps TRBD1 (5 bases). Trimming removed 10 bases at V and 0 bases at J, with 18 bases between. This CDR3 has 16 amino acids. Looked up from germline, CDR1 is SNHLY and CDR2 is FYNNEI. The CDR3 DNA follows: TGTGCCACCCAAAGCCAGGGTCAGGCAACTAATGAAAAACTGTTTTTT. Translation gives CATQSQGQATNEKLFF.

The V call is TRBV6-1, the J call TRBJ1-6; 10 bases match TRBD1. The CDR3 length is 15 residues. The V segment lost 8 bases and the J segment 14 bases; nucleotides outside the gene matches: 15. Germline V gives CDR1 MNHNS, CDR2 SASEGT. CDR3: CASAQDRGGLGSLHF. CDR3 coding DNA: TGTGCCAGCGCCCAGGACAGGGGGGGTTTGGGATCCCTCCACTTT.

The CDR3 loop reads CASSYTGGAGETQYF. CDR3 bases: TGTGCCAGCAGTTACACGGGAGGAGCAGGAGAGACCCAGTACTTC. This rearrangement joins TRBV6-5 to TRBJ2-5; 7 nucleotides line up with TRBD2. Germline V gene lookup returns CDR1 MNHEY and CDR2 SVGAGI. The CDR3 covers 15 residues. J gave up 4 bases and V 2 bases, and 7 bases lay outside the gene matches.

This clone was observed a handful of times. The rearrangement joins TRBV29-1 to TRBJ2-7, with D tentatively TRBD2 (5 bases). The germline V gene encodes CDR1 SQVTM and CDR2 ANQGSEA. V gave up 7 bases and J gave up 0 bases, with 10 bases separating them. The CDR3 is made up of 12 amino acids. The CDR3, as DNA: TGCAGCGGAAGCCGGGGCTCCTACGAGCAGTACTTC. It yields the protein CSGSRGSYEQYF.

The rearrangement links TRBV6-5 to TRBJ1-5, with D uncertain. The CDR3 is made up of 13 amino acids. Deletions cut 6 bases from V and 7 bases from J, with 13 bases between. Germline V gene lookup returns CDR1 MNHEY and CDR2 SVGAGI. CDR3 loop: CASSISFRQPQHF. CDR3 in DNA: TGTGCCAGCAGCATATCCTTCAGACAGCCCCAGCATTTT.

The rearrangement links TRBV5-1 to TRBJ2-6; D possibly corresponds to TRBD2 (5 bases). The ends were cut back, 4 bases at V and 2 bases at J, with 16 bases in the middle. Germline V gene lookup returns CDR1 SGHRS and CDR2 YFSETQ. The CDR3 consists of 17 residues. The chain's CDR3 is CASSPTRDTTGANVLTF. The DNA of the CDR3 is TGCGCCAGCAGCCCCACGAGGGATACTACTGGGGCCAACGTCCTGACTTTC.

The chain has TRBV11-3 and TRBJ1-1; no reliable D call. This CDR3 is 15 amino acids long. The ends were cut back, 4 bases at V and 0 bases at J, with 12 bases in the middle. Germline V gene data show CDR1 as SGHNT and CDR2 as YENEEA. The CDR3 DNA reads TGTGCCAGCAGCTCGTTCGCGGTCATGAACACTGAAGCTTTCTTT. Its translation is CASSSFAVMNTEAFF.

This chain joins TRBV4-3 and TRBJ2-6; a possible D gene is TRBD2 (5 bases). From germline, CDR1 is LGHNA and CDR2 YSLEER. Trimming cost V 5 bases and J 0 bases, with 17 bases left between them. The CDR3 runs 18 residues. The CDR3 region has the DNA TGCGCCAGCAGCGGACTGGCCGGGCCAAACTCTGGGGCCAACGTCCTGACTTTC. Protein: CASSGLAGPNSGANVLTF.

This clone was seen repeatedly, ten times or more. The chain has TRBV6-6 and TRBJ2-7; a possible D gene is TRBD1 (6 bases). Germline CDR1 is MNHNY and CDR2 is SVGAGI (reference sequence). Trimming took off 7 bases at V and 4 bases at J, with 11 bases between the two ends. The CDR3 runs to 12 residues. In DNA, the CDR3 is TGTGCCAGCAAGATCAGGGGATACGAGCAGTACTTC. Its translation is CASKIRGYEQYF.